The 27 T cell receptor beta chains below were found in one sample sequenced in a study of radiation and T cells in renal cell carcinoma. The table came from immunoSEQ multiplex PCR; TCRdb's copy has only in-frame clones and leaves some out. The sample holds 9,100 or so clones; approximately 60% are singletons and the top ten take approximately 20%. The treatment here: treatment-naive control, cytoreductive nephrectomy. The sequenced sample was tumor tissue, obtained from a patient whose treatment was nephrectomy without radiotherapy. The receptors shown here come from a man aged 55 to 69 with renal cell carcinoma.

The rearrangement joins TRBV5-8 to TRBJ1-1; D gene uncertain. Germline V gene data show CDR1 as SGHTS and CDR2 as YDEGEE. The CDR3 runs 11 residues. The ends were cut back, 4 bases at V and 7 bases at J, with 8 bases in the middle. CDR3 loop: CASSRRFEAFF. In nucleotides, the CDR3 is TGTGCCAGCAGCCGCAGGTTTGAAGCTTTCTTT. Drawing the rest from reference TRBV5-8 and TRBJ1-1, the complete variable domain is EAGVTQSPTHLIKTRGQQATLRCSPISGHTSVYWYQQALGLGLQFLLWYDEGEERNRGNFPPRFSGRQFPNYSSELNVNALELEDSALYLCASSRRFEAFFGQGTRLTVV.

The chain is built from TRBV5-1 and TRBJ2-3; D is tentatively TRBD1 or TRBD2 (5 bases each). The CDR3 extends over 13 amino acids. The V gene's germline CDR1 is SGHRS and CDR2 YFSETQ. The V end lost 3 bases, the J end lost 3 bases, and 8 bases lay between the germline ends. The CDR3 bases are TGCGCCAGCAGCTCGGGGCCGACAGATACGCAGTATTTT. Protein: CASSSGPTDTQYF.

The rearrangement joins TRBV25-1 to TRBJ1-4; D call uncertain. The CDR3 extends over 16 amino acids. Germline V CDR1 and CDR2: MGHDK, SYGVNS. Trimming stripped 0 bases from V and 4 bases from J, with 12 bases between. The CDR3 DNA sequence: TGTGCCAGCAGTGAATATGGGAGGCGGGGTAATGAAAAACTGTTTTTT. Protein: CASSEYGRRGNEKLFF.

The DNA of the CDR3 is TGTGCCAGTAGTGTTGGGACTTCGGGGGAGCAGTACTTC. Encoded protein: CASSVGTSGEQYF. The genes are TRBV19 and TRBJ2-7; perhaps TRBD2 as D (6 bases). V was cut by 5 bases and J by 7 bases, with 15 bases left in between. The V gene's germline CDR1 is LNHDA and CDR2 SQIVND (reference sequence). The CDR3 totals 13 residues.

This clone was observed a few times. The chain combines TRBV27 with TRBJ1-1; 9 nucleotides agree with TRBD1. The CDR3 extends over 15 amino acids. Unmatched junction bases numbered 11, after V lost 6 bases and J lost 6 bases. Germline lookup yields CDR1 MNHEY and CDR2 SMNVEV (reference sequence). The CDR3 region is CASSPRDRARAEAFF. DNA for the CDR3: TGTGCCAGCAGCCCCCGGGACAGGGCGAGGGCTGAAGCTTTCTTT.

CDR3 coding DNA: TGTGCCAGCTCACCACCCTCCCTGGGGGCAGCTTATGGCTACACCTTC. Its translation: CASSPPSLGAAYGYTF. V and J are TRBV18 and TRBJ1-2; D is perhaps TRBD1 (6 bases). The germline V and J ends were trimmed by 0 bases and 5 bases, with 16 bases remaining between them. The CDR3 spans 16 residues. Germline V lookup: CDR1 KGHSH, CDR2 LQKENI.

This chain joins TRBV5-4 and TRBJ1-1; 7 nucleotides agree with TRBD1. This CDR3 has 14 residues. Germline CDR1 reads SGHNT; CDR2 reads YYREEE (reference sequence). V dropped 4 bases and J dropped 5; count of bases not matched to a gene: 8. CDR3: CASSKGQTETEAFF. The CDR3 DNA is TGTGCCAGCAGCAAGGGACAGACCGAAACTGAAGCTTTCTTT. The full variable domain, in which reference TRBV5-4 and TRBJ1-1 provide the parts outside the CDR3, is ETGVTQSPTHLIKTRGQQVTLRCSSQSGHNTVSWYQQALGQGPQFIFQYYREEENGRGNFPPRFSGLQFPNYSSELNVNALELDDSALYLCASSKGQTETEAFFGQGTRLTVV.

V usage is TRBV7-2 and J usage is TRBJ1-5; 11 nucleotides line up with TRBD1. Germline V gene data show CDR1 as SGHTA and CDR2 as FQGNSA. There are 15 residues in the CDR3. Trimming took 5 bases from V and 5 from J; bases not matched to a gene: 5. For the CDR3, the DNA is TGTGCCAGCAGCCCGGGGACAGGGGGTCATCAGCCCCAGCATTTT. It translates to CASSPGTGGHQPQHF.

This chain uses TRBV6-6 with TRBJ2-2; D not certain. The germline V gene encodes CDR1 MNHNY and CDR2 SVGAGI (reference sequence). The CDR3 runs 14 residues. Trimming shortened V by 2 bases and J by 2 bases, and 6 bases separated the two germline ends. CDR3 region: CASSYMVNTGELFF. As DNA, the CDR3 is TGTGCCAGCAGTTACATGGTTAACACCGGGGAGCTGTTTTTT.

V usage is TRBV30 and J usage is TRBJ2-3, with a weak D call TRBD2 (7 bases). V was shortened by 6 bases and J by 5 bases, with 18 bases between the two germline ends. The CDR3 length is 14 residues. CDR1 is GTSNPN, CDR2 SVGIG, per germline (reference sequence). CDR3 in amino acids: CACRWAGAGDTQYF. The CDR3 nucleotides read TGTGCCTGCCGGTGGGCGGGGGCCGGAGATACGCAGTATTTT.

The CDR3: CASSPSRYQPQHF. In nucleotides, the CDR3 is TGTGCCAGCAGTCCCAGCAGATATCAGCCCCAGCATTTT. The chain is built from TRBV7-2 and TRBJ1-5; no clear D. The germline V gene encodes CDR1 SGHTA and CDR2 FQGNSA. Trimming cost V 6 bases and J 5 bases, with 11 bases left between them. The CDR3 is 13 amino acids.

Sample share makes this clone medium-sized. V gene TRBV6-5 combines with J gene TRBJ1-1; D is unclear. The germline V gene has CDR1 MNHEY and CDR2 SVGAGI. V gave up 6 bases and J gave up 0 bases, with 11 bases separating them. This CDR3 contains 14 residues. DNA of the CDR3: TGTGCCAGCAGCACGGGGAAGATGAACACTGAAGCTTTCTTT. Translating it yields CASSTGKMNTEAFF.

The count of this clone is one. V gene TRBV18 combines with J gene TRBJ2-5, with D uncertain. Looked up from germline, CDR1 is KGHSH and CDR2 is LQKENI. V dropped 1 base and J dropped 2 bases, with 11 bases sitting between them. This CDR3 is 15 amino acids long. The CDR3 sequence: CASSPLGMGQETQYF. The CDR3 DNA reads TGTGCCAGCTCACCACTCGGTATGGGGCAAGAGACCCAGTACTTC.

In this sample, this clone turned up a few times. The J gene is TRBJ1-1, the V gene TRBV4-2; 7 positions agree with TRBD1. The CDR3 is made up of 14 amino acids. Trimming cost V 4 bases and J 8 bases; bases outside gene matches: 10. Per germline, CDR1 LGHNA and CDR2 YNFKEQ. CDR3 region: CASSLLGGGEEAFF. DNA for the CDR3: TGTGCCAGCAGCCTCTTGGGAGGGGGCGAGGAAGCTTTCTTT.

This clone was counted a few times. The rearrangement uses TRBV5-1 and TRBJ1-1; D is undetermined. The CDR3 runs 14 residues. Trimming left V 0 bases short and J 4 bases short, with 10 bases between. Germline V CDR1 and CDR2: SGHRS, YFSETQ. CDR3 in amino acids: CASSLDWASTEAFF. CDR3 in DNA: TGCGCCAGCAGCTTGGATTGGGCGTCCACTGAAGCTTTCTTT.

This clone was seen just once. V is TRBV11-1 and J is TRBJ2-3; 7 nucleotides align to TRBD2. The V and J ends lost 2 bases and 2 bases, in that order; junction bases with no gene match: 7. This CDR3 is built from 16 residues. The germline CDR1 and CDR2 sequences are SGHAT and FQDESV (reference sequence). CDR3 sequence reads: CASSLKAGAITDTQYF. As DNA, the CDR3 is TGTGCCAGCAGCTTAAAGGCGGGAGCAATCACAGATACGCAGTATTTT.

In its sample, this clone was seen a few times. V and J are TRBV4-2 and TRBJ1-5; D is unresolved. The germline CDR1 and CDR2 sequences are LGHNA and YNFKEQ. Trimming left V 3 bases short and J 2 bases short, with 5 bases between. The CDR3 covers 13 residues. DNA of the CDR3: TGTGCCAGCAGCCACCCTGGCAATCAGCCCCAGCATTTT. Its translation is CASSHPGNQPQHF.

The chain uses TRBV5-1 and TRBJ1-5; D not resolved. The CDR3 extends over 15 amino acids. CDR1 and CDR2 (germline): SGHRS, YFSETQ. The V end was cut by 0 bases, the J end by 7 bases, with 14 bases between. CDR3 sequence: CASSLVWGPGQPQHF. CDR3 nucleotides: TGCGCCAGCAGCTTGGTATGGGGTCCGGGCCAGCCCCAGCATTTT.

This CDR3 reads CAFGTSGYNEQFF. CDR3 coding DNA: TGTGCCTTCGGGACTAGCGGTTACAATGAGCAGTTCTTC. The chain carries TRBV7-9 and TRBJ2-1, with 11 bases aligning to TRBD2. V was clipped by 11 bases and J by 4 bases; unmatched bases: 4. Germline values: CDR1 SEHNR, CDR2 FQNEAQ (reference sequence). This CDR3 has 13 residues.

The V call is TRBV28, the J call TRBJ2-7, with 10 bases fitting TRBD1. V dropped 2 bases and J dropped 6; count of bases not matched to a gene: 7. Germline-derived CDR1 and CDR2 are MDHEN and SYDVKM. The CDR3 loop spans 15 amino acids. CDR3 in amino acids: CASSLPLGTGVEQYF. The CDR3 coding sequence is TGTGCCAGCAGTTTACCTCTCGGGACAGGGGTCGAGCAGTACTTC.

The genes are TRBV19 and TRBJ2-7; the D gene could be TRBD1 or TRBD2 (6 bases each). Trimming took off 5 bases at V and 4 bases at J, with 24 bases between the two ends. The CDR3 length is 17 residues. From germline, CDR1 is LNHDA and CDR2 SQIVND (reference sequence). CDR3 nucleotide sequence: TGTGCCAGTAGTGCTAGAGAGGGGGGAAGGGGCGCGTACGAGCAGTACTTC. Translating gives CASSAREGGRGAYEQYF. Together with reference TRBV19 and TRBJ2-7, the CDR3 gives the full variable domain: DGGITQSPKYLFRKEGQNVTLSCEQNLNHDAMYWYRQDPGQGLRLIYYSQIVNDFQKGDIAEGYSVSREKKESFPLTVTSAQKNPTAFYLCASSAREGGRGAYEQYFGPGTRLTVT.

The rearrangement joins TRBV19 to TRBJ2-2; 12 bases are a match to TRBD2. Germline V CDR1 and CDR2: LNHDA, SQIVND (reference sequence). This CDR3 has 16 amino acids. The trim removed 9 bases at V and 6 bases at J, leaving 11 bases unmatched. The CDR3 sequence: CASFSRTSGVSGELFF. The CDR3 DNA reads TGTGCCAGCTTCAGCCGGACTAGCGGGGTTTCCGGGGAGCTGTTTTTT.

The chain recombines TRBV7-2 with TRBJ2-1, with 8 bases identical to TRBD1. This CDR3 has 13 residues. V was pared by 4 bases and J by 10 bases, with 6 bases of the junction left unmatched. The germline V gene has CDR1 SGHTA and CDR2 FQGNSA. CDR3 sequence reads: CASSSDRVQEQFF. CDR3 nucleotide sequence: TGTGCCAGCAGCTCGGACAGGGTCCAAGAGCAGTTCTTC.

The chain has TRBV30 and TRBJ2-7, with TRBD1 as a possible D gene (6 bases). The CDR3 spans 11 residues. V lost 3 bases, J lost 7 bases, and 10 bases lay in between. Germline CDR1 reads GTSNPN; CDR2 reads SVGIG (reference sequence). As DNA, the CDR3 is TGTGCCTGGAGGACAGGTAATGAGCAGTACTTC. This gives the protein CAWRTGNEQYF.

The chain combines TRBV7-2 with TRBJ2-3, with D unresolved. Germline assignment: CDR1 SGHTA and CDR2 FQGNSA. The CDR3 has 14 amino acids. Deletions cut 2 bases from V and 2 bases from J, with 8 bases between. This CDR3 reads CASSLSGPTDTQYF. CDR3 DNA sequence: TGTGCCAGCAGCTTATCCGGACCCACAGATACGCAGTATTTT.

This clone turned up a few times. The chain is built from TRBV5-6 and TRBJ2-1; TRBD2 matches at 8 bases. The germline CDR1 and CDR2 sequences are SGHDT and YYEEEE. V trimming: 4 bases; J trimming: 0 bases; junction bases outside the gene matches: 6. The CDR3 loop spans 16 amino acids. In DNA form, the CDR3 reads TGTGCCAGCAGCGCCGGCGGGGGGTCCTCCTACAATGAGCAGTTCTTC. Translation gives CASSAGGGSSYNEQFF.

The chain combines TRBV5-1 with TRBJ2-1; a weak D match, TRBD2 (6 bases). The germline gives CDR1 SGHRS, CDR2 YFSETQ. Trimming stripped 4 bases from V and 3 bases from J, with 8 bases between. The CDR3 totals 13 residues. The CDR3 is CASSPTSYNEQFF. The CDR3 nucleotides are TGCGCCAGCAGCCCGACTAGCTACAATGAGCAGTTCTTC.